This is a list of T cell receptor beta chains from one sample in a study of T cell repertoires in cytomegalovirus infection. TCRdb ran MiXCR on the reads and lists one entry per CDR3 protein. The data contain 200,000 or so distinct CDR3 sequences, approximately 38% of them singletons. Antigen specificity for these receptors is unknown. The sequencing used CD8+ T cells from cultured PBMCs, collected from culture after CMV antigen stimulation. All receptors derive from a human donor in good health (CMV status not recorded). Some clones in this sample may be carry-over from other donors' samples. Each CDR3 is given with its conserved first and last residue. The order of the fields is clone size, V gene, J gene, D gene, CDR3 protein, CDR3 DNA. The D gene is left open where the match is weak. Clone size appears in some rows only: once, few, many, or a class for an expanded clone.

clone_size: .
v_call: TRBV20-1
j_call: TRBJ2-7
d_call: .
cdr3_aa: CSARGPSRGYEQYF
cdr3_nt: TGCAGTGCTAGGGGGCCTTCCCGGGGCTACGAGCAGTACTTC

clone_size: .
v_call: TRBV2
j_call: TRBJ2-7
d_call: .
cdr3_aa: CASSEARGILYEQYF
cdr3_nt: TGTGCCAGCAGTGAAGCGCGAGGGATCCTCTACGAGCAGTACTTC

clone_size: .
v_call: TRBV5-1
j_call: TRBJ1-1
d_call: .
cdr3_aa: CASRTGDTRFNTEAFF
cdr3_nt: TGCGCAAGCAGAACGGGGGACACCCGTTTTAACACTGAAGCTTTCTTT

clone_size: .
v_call: TRBV7-9
j_call: TRBJ1-2
d_call: TRBD1
cdr3_aa: CASIPGTGGVDYGYTF
cdr3_nt: TGTGCCAGCATCCCGGGCACAGGGGGCGTAGACTATGGCTACACCTTC

clone_size: .
v_call: TRBV7-3
j_call: TRBJ2-1
d_call: .
cdr3_aa: CASSLTSAGLYNEQFF
cdr3_nt: TGTGCCAGCAGCTTAACGTCGGCGGGATTGTACAATGAGCAGTTCTTC

clone_size: .
v_call: TRBV20-1
j_call: TRBJ2-7
d_call: TRBD2
cdr3_aa: CSARSPSGVRSYEQYF
cdr3_nt: TGCAGTGCTAGATCCCCTAGCGGGGTCCGCTCCTACGAGCAGTACTTC

clone_size: .
v_call: TRBV12-3/TRBV12-4
j_call: TRBJ1-5
d_call: TRBD1
cdr3_aa: CASSWGQVGQPQHF
cdr3_nt: TGTGCCAGCAGTTGGGGACAGGTTGGTCAGCCCCAGCATTTT

clone_size: .
v_call: TRBV6-1
j_call: TRBJ2-7
d_call: .
cdr3_aa: CASSEGRSSSYEQYF
cdr3_nt: TGTGCCAGCAGTGAAGGGCGGAGTAGCTCCTACGAGCAGTACTTC

clone_size: many
v_call: TRBV27
j_call: TRBJ1-5
d_call: .
cdr3_aa: CASRTDSNQPQHF
cdr3_nt: TGTGCCAGCCGAACGGATAGCAATCAGCCCCAGCATTTT

clone_size: once
v_call: TRBV27
j_call: TRBJ2-3
d_call: .
cdr3_aa: CASSLFGTYSSTDTQYF
cdr3_nt: TGTGCCAGCAGTTTATTTGGGACATACTCTAGCACAGATACGCAGTATTTT

clone_size: few
v_call: TRBV19
j_call: TRBJ2-5
d_call: TRBD1
cdr3_aa: CASSRTGGFSGETQYF
cdr3_nt: TGTGCCAGTAGTCGGACAGGGGGCTTTTCCGGAGAGACCCAGTACTTC

clone_size: few
v_call: TRBV19
j_call: TRBJ1-5
d_call: TRBD1
cdr3_aa: CASSRGQRDQPQHF
cdr3_nt: TGTGCCAGTAGTCGGGGACAGCGAGATCAGCCCCAGCATTTT

clone_size: .
v_call: TRBV20-1
j_call: TRBJ1-5
d_call: TRBD1
cdr3_aa: CSARLPRDRLNQPQHF
cdr3_nt: TGCAGTGCTAGACTACCCCGGGACAGGCTGAATCAGCCCCAGCATTTT

clone_size: once
v_call: TRBV20-1
j_call: TRBJ2-5
d_call: TRBD2
cdr3_aa: CSAREPASGGAGETQYF
cdr3_nt: TGCAGTGCTAGAGAGCCCGCTAGCGGGGGGGCCGGAGAGACCCAGTACTTC

clone_size: .
v_call: TRBV12-3/TRBV12-4
j_call: TRBJ2-7
d_call: .
cdr3_aa: CASSQTESYEQYF
cdr3_nt: TGTGCCAGCAGCCAAACAGAGTCCTACGAGCAGTACTTC

clone_size: few
v_call: TRBV23-1
j_call: TRBJ1-5
d_call: .
cdr3_aa: CASSQSIPHSNQPQHF
cdr3_nt: TGCGCCAGCAGTCAATCGATCCCCCATAGCAATCAGCCCCAGCATTTT

clone_size: .
v_call: TRBV7-8
j_call: TRBJ2-3
d_call: TRBD2
cdr3_aa: CASSFLADINTDTQYF
cdr3_nt: TGTGCCAGCAGCTTTCTAGCGGATATTAACACAGATACGCAGTATTTT

clone_size: .
v_call: TRBV12-5
j_call: TRBJ1-5
d_call: .
cdr3_aa: CASGEGAGDNQPQHF
cdr3_nt: TGTGCTAGTGGTGAAGGGGCAGGGGACAATCAGCCCCAGCATTTT

clone_size: few
v_call: TRBV4-1
j_call: TRBJ1-1
d_call: .
cdr3_aa: CASSVPTASNTEAFF
cdr3_nt: TGCGCCAGCAGCGTACCGACAGCTTCGAACACTGAAGCTTTCTTT

clone_size: few
v_call: TRBV12-5
j_call: TRBJ2-1
d_call: TRBD2
cdr3_aa: CASGLVVRLAGGLNEQFF
cdr3_nt: TGTGCTAGTGGTTTGGTGGTTCGACTAGCGGGGGGGCTCAATGAGCAGTTCTTC

clone_size: .
v_call: TRBV29-1
j_call: TRBJ2-1
d_call: .
cdr3_aa: CSADHLTAEQFF
cdr3_nt: TGCAGCGCTGACCACCTCACAGCTGAGCAGTTCTTC

clone_size: .
v_call: TRBV29-1
j_call: TRBJ2-1
d_call: .
cdr3_aa: CSAAGYSYNEQFF
cdr3_nt: TGCAGCGCAGCAGGGTACTCCTACAATGAGCAGTTCTTC

clone_size: .
v_call: TRBV28
j_call: TRBJ2-7
d_call: TRBD2
cdr3_aa: CASRPSGSPYEQYF
cdr3_nt: TGTGCCAGCAGACCTAGCGGGTCCCCCTACGAGCAGTACTTC

clone_size: once
v_call: TRBV6-5
j_call: TRBJ2-3
d_call: TRBD1
cdr3_aa: CASSYSQGAADTQYF
cdr3_nt: TGTGCCAGCAGTTACTCACAGGGGGCCGCAGATACGCAGTATTTT

clone_size: many
v_call: TRBV7-2
j_call: TRBJ2-6
d_call: .
cdr3_aa: CASSLDRQLSSGANVLTF
cdr3_nt: TGTGCCAGCAGCTTAGACCGCCAGTTGTCTTCTGGGGCCAACGTCCTGACTTTC

clone_size: .
v_call: TRBV28
j_call: TRBJ2-3
d_call: TRBD2
cdr3_aa: CASSLTSDLWDTQYF
cdr3_nt: TGTGCCAGCAGTTTAACTAGCGACCTCTGGGATACGCAGTATTTT

clone_size: many
v_call: TRBV28
j_call: TRBJ2-2
d_call: .
cdr3_aa: CASSLGTLGAGELFF
cdr3_nt: TGTGCCAGCAGCCTCGGGACTCTCGGCGCCGGGGAGCTGTTTTTT

clone_size: .
v_call: TRBV7-2
j_call: TRBJ2-7
d_call: TRBD2
cdr3_aa: CASSRGGTEHYEQYF
cdr3_nt: TGTGCCAGCAGCCGGGGGGGAACAGAACATTACGAGCAGTACTTC

clone_size: .
v_call: TRBV7-9
j_call: TRBJ2-4
d_call: TRBD1
cdr3_aa: CASSRDRETKNIQYF
cdr3_nt: TGTGCCAGCAGTCGGGACAGGGAGACCAAAAACATTCAGTACTTC

clone_size: few
v_call: TRBV20-1
j_call: TRBJ2-7
d_call: TRBD2
cdr3_aa: CSAREREVLYEQYF
cdr3_nt: TGCAGTGCTAGGGAGCGGGAGGTACTCTACGAGCAGTACTTC

clone_size: .
v_call: TRBV2
j_call: TRBJ2-7
d_call: TRBD1
cdr3_aa: CASSENLQGAFYEQYF
cdr3_nt: TGTGCCAGCAGTGAAAACCTACAGGGGGCTTTCTACGAGCAGTACTTC

clone_size: few
v_call: TRBV7-9
j_call: TRBJ1-2
d_call: .
cdr3_aa: CASKGPSAGYTF
cdr3_nt: TGTGCCAGCAAAGGGCCAAGCGCTGGCTACACCTTC

clone_size: few
v_call: TRBV7-6
j_call: TRBJ2-1
d_call: TRBD2
cdr3_aa: CASSHSGGNEQFF
cdr3_nt: TGTGCCAGCAGCCATAGCGGGGGCAATGAGCAGTTCTTC

clone_size: .
v_call: TRBV18
j_call: TRBJ2-1
d_call: TRBD2
cdr3_aa: CASSRGASGSEWGTYNEQFF
cdr3_nt: TGTGCCAGCTCACGGGGGGCCAGCGGGAGTGAATGGGGGACCTACAATGAGCAGTTCTTC

clone_size: .
v_call: TRBV20-1
j_call: TRBJ1-1
d_call: .
cdr3_aa: CSARLRTLNTEAFF
cdr3_nt: TGCAGTGCTAGGTTACGGACGTTGAACACTGAAGCTTTCTTT

clone_size: .
v_call: TRBV4-1
j_call: TRBJ1-5
d_call: .
cdr3_aa: CASSQEQESSNQPQHF
cdr3_nt: TGTGCCAGCAGCCAAGAACAGGAGAGTAGCAATCAGCCCCAGCATTTT

clone_size: few
v_call: TRBV7-9
j_call: TRBJ2-5
d_call: TRBD1
cdr3_aa: CASSSSNSGPGQRWQETQYF
cdr3_nt: TGTGCCAGCAGCTCCTCGAACAGTGGACCGGGACAGAGATGGCAAGAGACCCAGTACTTC

clone_size: .
v_call: TRBV2
j_call: TRBJ1-6
d_call: .
cdr3_aa: CVSSAERSLHF
cdr3_nt: TGTGTCAGCAGTGCAGAAAGGTCCCTCCACTTT

clone_size: many
v_call: TRBV7-2
j_call: TRBJ1-1
d_call: .
cdr3_aa: CASSSGTYMNTEAFF
cdr3_nt: TGTGCCAGCAGCTCCGGGACTTATATGAACACTGAAGCTTTCTTT

clone_size: .
v_call: TRBV27
j_call: TRBJ2-7
d_call: .
cdr3_aa: CASSLSSTGLTYEQYF
cdr3_nt: TGTGCCAGCAGTTTATCGTCGACAGGACTTACCTACGAGCAGTACTTC